This T cell receptor beta chain emerged from a study of Ad26.COV2.S vaccination and SARS-CoV-2 variants. CDR1 and CDR2 (germline): SGHRS, YFSETQ. The CDR3 loop spans 14 amino acids. With 4 bases removed from V and 1 base from J, the gap between germline ends came to 11 bases. This sample's treatment: around 19 received Ad26.COV2.S at low or high dose, single or two shots; about 5 received placebo; per-sample allocation not given. Day 63 after the first injection of vaccine or placebo was the sampling time. Measured with immunoSEQ multiplex PCR; TCRdb has only the in-frame clones, and not every one. The sample includes around 450,000 clones, roughly 89% of them seen just once.

The source is a person aged 18-65 years who received the Ad26.COV2.S COVID-19 vaccine or a placebo. The chain employs TRBV5-1 and TRBJ1-1; possibly TRBD1 for D (6 bases). The sample in question was peripheral blood, obtained in a trial of Ad26.COV2.S vaccine versus placebo. The CDR3 DNA sequence: TGCGCCAGCAGCCGGGAACAGGGGAACACTGAAGCTTTCTTT. This translates into CASSREQGNTEAFF.